This T cell receptor (beta chain) was recorded in a study of metastatic and nonmetastatic thyroid tumors. Overall study context: From malignant and benign thyroid patients, repertoires in blood and in tumor or nodule tissue were compared. Study results and caveats: Relative to benign nodules, malignant thyroid tumors were reportedly characterized by significantly elevated TCR beta diversity in blood and tumor.

Per germline, CDR1 SGDLS and CDR2 YYNGEE. There are 14 residues in the CDR3. As to this clone: Its specificity is not known. The junction departs from the called germline gene at one end, perhaps through a read error.

How the authors handled the data: For papillary thyroid cancer, a distant-metastasis classifier was constructed from CDR3 differences observed across clinicopathological groups. TCRdb redid the clone calls on the PCR reads using MiXCR. The V and J calls shown here were made by TCRdb, not taken from the authors' results. The data show tens of thousands of clones, 12% to 15% seen once. No treatment of any kind had been given to any patient before thyroid surgery. The chain employs TRBV9 and TRBJ2-7; 8 bases line up with TRBD2. Sequencing used blood. This receptor was obtained from a male donor with papillary thyroid cancer or a benign thyroid nodule (not recorded which). Some clones in this sample may be carry-over from other donors' samples. The CDR3 sequence: CASSVIAGPYDQYF. CDR3 in DNA: TGTGCCAGCAGCGTCATAGCGGGACCCTACGACCAGTACTTC.